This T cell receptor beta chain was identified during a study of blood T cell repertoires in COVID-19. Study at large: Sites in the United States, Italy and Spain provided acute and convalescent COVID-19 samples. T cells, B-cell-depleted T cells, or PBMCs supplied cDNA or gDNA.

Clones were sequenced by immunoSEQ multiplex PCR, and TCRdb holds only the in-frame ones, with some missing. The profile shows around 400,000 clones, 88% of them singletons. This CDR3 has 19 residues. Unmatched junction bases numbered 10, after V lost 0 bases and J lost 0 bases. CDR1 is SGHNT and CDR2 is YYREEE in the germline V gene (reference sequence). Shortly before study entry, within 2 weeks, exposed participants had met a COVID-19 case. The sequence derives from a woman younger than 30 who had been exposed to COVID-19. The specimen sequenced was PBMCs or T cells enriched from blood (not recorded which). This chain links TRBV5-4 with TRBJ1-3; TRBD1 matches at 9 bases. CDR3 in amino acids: CASSLVPGQGSYSGNTIYF. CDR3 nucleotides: TGTGCCAGCAGCTTGGTTCCGGGACAGGGCAGTTACTCTGGAAACACCATATATTTT.